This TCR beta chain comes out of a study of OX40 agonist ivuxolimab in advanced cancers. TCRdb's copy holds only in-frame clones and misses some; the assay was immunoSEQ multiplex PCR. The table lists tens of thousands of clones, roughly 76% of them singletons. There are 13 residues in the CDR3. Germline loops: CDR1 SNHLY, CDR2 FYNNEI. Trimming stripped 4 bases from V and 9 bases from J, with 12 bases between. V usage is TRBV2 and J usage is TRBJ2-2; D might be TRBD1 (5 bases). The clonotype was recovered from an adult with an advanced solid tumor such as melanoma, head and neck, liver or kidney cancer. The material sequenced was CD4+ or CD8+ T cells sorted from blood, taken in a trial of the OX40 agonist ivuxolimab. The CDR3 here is CASSVMGPRELFF. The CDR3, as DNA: TGTGCCAGCAGTGTAATGGGGCCTCGGGAGCTGTTTTTT. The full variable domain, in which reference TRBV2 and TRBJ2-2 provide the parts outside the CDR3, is EPEVTQTPSHQVTQMGQEVILRCVPISNHLYFYWYRQILGQKVEFLVSFYNNEISEKSEIFDDQFSVERPDGSNFTLKIRSTKLEDSAMYFCASSVMGPRELFFGEGSRLTVL.